Only a few counts were recorded for the clone carrying this T cell receptor (beta chain). Its antigen remains unknown. Only in-frame clones appear in the TCRdb table, and some are missing; sequencing was by immunoSEQ multiplex PCR. Of 150,000 to 200,000 clones listed, 85% to 95% are singletons. CDR1 and CDR2 (germline): SGHDT, YYEEEE. The CDR3 contains 14 residues. Trimming removed 3 bases from V and 2 bases from J, with 10 bases in between. These data come from a study of T cell responses to AZD1222 COVID-19 vaccine. Study-level results: Repertoires were collected only later (after the peak T cell response had occurred). Rises in breadth and depth of Spike-specific TCRs came after two AZD1222 doses. A mostly white British donor set with more females was recruited, and clonal diversity was possibly underestimated.

This TCR was sampled from an adult who received the MenACWY meningococcal vaccine as a control. The chain joins TRBV5-6 to TRBJ2-3; no reliable D call. The source was peripheral blood, collected 28 days after the second dose of the MenACWY control vaccine. The CDR3 reads CASSWGLDTDTQYF. The CDR3, as DNA: TGTGCCAGCAGCTGGGGTTTAGACACAGATACGCAGTATTTT.